This T cell receptor beta chain was identified in a study of blood T cell repertoires in COVID-19. Profiling relied on immunoSEQ multiplex PCR, and the TCRdb table lists in-frame clones only, not all of them. The sample gives some 170,000 clones, about 90% of which show up once; 0.95% to 1.5% is in the top ten. Living in under 30 US areas, the participants were between about 18 and 90 years of age. Germline-derived CDR1 and CDR2 are SEHNR and FQNEAQ (reference sequence). The length of the CDR3 is 15 residues. Losses at the gene ends were 4 bases for V and 0 bases for J; bases not matched to a gene: 4.

The chain employs TRBV7-9 and TRBJ1-1, with TRBD1 matching over 8 bases. The clonotype was recovered from a human donor with acute COVID-19. The donor label of this sample is uncertain. Sequenced: PBMCs or T cells enriched from blood (not recorded which). CDR3 coding DNA: TGTGCCAGCAGCTACGGACAGGGAATGAACACTGAAGCTTTCTTT. Encoded protein: CASSYGQGMNTEAFF.